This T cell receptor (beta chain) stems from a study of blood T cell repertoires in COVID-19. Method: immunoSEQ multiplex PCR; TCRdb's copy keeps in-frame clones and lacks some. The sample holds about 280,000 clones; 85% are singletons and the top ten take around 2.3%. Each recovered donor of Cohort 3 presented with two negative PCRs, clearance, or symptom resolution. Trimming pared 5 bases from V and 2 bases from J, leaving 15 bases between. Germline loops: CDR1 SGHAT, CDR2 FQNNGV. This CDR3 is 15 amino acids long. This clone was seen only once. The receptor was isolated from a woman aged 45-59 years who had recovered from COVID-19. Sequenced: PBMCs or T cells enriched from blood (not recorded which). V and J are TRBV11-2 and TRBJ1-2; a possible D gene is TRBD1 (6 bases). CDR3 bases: TGTGCCAGCAGCGATTCGACAGGTACCAACTATGGCTACACCTTC. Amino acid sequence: CASSDSTGTNYGYTF. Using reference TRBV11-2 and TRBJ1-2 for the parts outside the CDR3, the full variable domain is EAGVAQSPRYKIIEKRQSVAFWCNPISGHATLYWYQQILGQGPKLLIQFQNNGVVDDSQLPKDRFSAERLKGVDSTLKIQPAKLEDSAVYLCASSDSTGTNYGYTFGSGTRLTVV.